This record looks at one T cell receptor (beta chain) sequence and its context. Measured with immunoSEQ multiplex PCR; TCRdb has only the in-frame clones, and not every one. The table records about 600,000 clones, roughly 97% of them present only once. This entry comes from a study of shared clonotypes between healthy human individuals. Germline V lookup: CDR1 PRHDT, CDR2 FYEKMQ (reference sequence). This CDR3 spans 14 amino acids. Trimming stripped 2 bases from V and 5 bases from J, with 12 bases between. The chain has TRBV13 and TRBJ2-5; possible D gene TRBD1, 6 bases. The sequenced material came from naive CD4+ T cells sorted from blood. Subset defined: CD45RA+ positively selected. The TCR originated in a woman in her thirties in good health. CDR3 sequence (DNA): TGTGCCAGCAGCTTAAGGACAGCCTCTGAGACCCAGTACTTC. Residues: CASSLRTASETQYF.